One sample yielded the 25 T cell receptor beta chains listed below, sequenced in a study of regulatory T cells in long-lasting Graves disease (dated by TCRdb to the early 2020s). The time point label of this sample denotes: newly diagnosed GD, antithyroid drugs for less than 3 months. RNA was extracted from PBMCs in TRIzol for both TCR sequencing and RNA sequencing. Receptor libraries were prepared by multiplex PCR. This sample was sequenced with an Illumina HiSeq 4000. TCR beta libraries were built with iRepertoire HTBI primers and Arm-PCR amplification of CDR3 regions. Using fastp at Q25 and MiXCR, TCRdb reprocessed the public reads and kept productive beta chains. Rows merge per CDR3 protein into single entries with the most common DNA and genes. The sample table contains roughly 440,000 distinct CDR3 sequences; only one count was recorded for about 17% of them. The ten largest clones represent about 23% of the sample.

These data were also filed under a second study, of T cells in Graves' hyperthyroidism and ophthalmopathy.

Sequencing was performed on peripheral blood mononuclear cells (PBMCs), taken at new diagnosis, from a patient treated with antithyroid drugs. The origin of the receptors is a woman aged 18-29 years with Graves disease. Donor details come from another sample of the same person, matched by shared clones.

This clonotype was seen repeatedly, ten times or more. The gene calls are TRBV7-2 and TRBJ2-1; TRBD2 matches at 9 bases. This CDR3 region has 16 residues. V lost 0 bases, J lost 9 bases, and 9 bases stayed unmatched. Germline values: CDR1 SGHTA, CDR2 FQGNSA. CDR3 protein: CASSLAGTSFRSEQFF. The DNA for the CDR3 is TGTGCCAGCAGCTTAGCAGGGACTAGCTTTAGGAGTGAGCAGTTCTTC.

This chain links TRBV18 with TRBJ1-1, with D unclear. CDR1 is KGHSH, CDR2 LQKENI, per germline. There are 12 residues in the CDR3. V gave up 4 bases and J gave up 7 bases, with 10 bases separating them. CDR3 DNA sequence: TGTGCCAGCTCACAGAGGAGGAGTGAAGCTTTCTTT. It codes for CASSQRRSEAFF.

This chain joins TRBV19 and TRBJ2-5, with D tentatively TRBD1 or TRBD2 (6 bases each). The germline V gene encodes CDR1 LNHDA and CDR2 SQIVND (reference sequence). The CDR3 has 14 residues. Trimming pared 7 bases from V and 4 bases from J, leaving 16 bases between. DNA of the CDR3: TGTGCCAGTACCCCCCCGGGGGCGGGAGAGACCCAGTACTTC. It codes for CASTPPGAGETQYF.

The CDR3 reads CSAVGGTTDTQYF. The CDR3 DNA sequence: TGCAGCGCTGTGGGGGGTACCACAGATACGCAGTATTTT. J is TRBJ2-3 and V is TRBV29-1; the D gene is possibly TRBD2 (6 bases). Trimming took 7 bases from V and 2 from J, leaving 13 bases between them. The CDR3 loop spans 13 amino acids. Germline V gives CDR1 SQVTM, CDR2 ANQGSEA.

The CDR3 DNA is TGTGCCAGCAGCTTGCGGGGGGTCTCCTACAATGAGCAGTTCTTC. Protein product: CASSLRGVSYNEQFF. The V and J genes are TRBV11-2 and TRBJ2-1, with TRBD2 matching 8 bases. The CDR3 covers 15 residues. Germline V CDR1 and CDR2: SGHAT, FQNNGV. The V gene end was trimmed by 3 bases and the J gene end by 0 bases; junction bases not matched to a gene: 1.

This chain joins TRBV27 and TRBJ2-1, with D maybe TRBD2 (5 bases). CDR3 length: 15 amino acids. The V gene's germline CDR1 is MNHEY and CDR2 SMNVEV (reference sequence). The V gene lost 5 bases and the J gene lost 8 bases, with 19 bases spanning the gap. CDR3 nucleotides: TGTGCCAGCAGTGACCGGGAATTGGTATCCCATGAGCAGTTCTTC. This codes for CASSDRELVSHEQFF.

The table lists this clonotype with many counts. The J gene is TRBJ2-7, the V gene TRBV28, with D perhaps matching TRBD2 (5 bases). The CDR3 contains 14 residues. Germline V gives CDR1 MDHEN, CDR2 SYDVKM. The V end lost 3 bases, the J end lost 3 bases, and 12 bases lay between the germline ends. The CDR3 protein is CASSFPGIGYEQYF. The CDR3 DNA reads as TGTGCCAGCAGTTTCCCCGGGATTGGCTACGAGCAGTACTTC. Combining the CDR3 with reference TRBV28 and TRBJ2-7 gives the whole variable domain DVKVTQSSRYLVKRTGEKVFLECVQDMDHENMFWYRQDPGLGLRLIYFSYDVKMKEKGDIPEGYSVSREKKERFSLILESASTNQTSMYLCASSFPGIGYEQYFGPGTRLTVT.

This chain connects TRBV28 to TRBJ1-1; 9 bases line up with TRBD1. Germline V gives CDR1 MDHEN, CDR2 SYDVKM. The CDR3 sequence is 14 residues long. Trimming took 7 bases from V and 4 from J; bases not matched to a gene: 7. The CDR3 loop is CASIRGQGGTEAFF. CDR3 DNA: TGTGCCAGCATCAGGGGACAGGGTGGCACTGAAGCTTTCTTT.

The rearrangement links TRBV2 to TRBJ1-1; D is ambiguous. Trimming left V 4 bases short and J 5 bases short, with 11 bases between. The CDR3 is 13 residues long. Germline V gene data show CDR1 as SNHLY and CDR2 as FYNNEI. CDR3 coding DNA: TGTGCCAGCAGTGTGGTCGGGGAGACTGAAGCTTTCTTT. Amino acid sequence: CASSVVGETEAFF.

The chain combines TRBV7-8 with TRBJ1-2, with D possibly matching TRBD1 (5 bases). Looked up from germline, CDR1 is SGHVS and CDR2 is FQNEAQ. This CDR3 spans 12 amino acids. V was trimmed by 6 bases and J by 8 bases, leaving 13 bases between them. CDR3: CASRLRDGGYTF. The CDR3 DNA follows: TGTGCCAGCAGACTCAGGGACGGGGGCTACACCTTC.

This clonotype showed up just a few times. The chain is built from TRBV19 and TRBJ2-3, with 7 bases identical to TRBD1. The CDR3 runs 13 residues. The ends lost 6 bases at V and 3 bases at J; junction bases unmatched: 3. Looked up from germline, CDR1 is LNHDA and CDR2 is SQIVND (reference sequence). The CDR3, as DNA: TGTGCCAGTAGGGACAGGCCTACAGATACGCAGTATTTT. As protein: CASRDRPTDTQYF.

This clonotype was found many times. This chain links TRBV12-3 or TRBV12-4 with TRBJ2-7; 9 positions match TRBD1. This CDR3 has 15 amino acids. V lost 6 bases and J lost 0; bases outside the gene matches: 6. CDR3 in amino acids: CASSSGTGSSYEQYF. The CDR3 DNA follows: TGTGCCAGCAGCTCGGGGACAGGGAGCTCCTACGAGCAGTACTTC.

The chain uses TRBV11-1 and TRBJ2-1, with D possibly TRBD2 on 5 matching bases. V lost 5 bases, J lost 5 bases, and 22 bases lay in between. Germline loops: CDR1 SGHAT, CDR2 FQDESV (reference sequence). The CDR3 is 17 amino acids. CDR3: CASSLRIIAPKNNEQFF. CDR3 nucleotides: TGTGCCAGCAGCCTAAGAATTATAGCGCCAAAAAACAATGAGCAGTTCTTC.

This chain connects TRBV10-3 to TRBJ2-3; TRBD2 agrees at 7 bases. Germline V gives CDR1 ENHRY, CDR2 SYGVKD. This CDR3 is 15 amino acids long. Trimming at V came to 6 bases and at J to 4 bases, leaving 10 bases not matched to a gene. CDR3 in amino acids: CAIRDSRETSDTQYF. CDR3 DNA: TGTGCCATCAGGGACTCGCGGGAGACGTCAGATACGCAGTATTTT.

This clonotype was seen at least ten times. The chain is built from TRBV2 and TRBJ2-1; weak D call: TRBD2 (5 bases). V lost 6 bases and J lost 0, with 12 bases in between. Germline assignment: CDR1 SNHLY and CDR2 FYNNEI. There are 15 residues in the CDR3. In nucleotides, the CDR3 is TGTGCCAGCAGGTTCGGGGTGAGCTCCTACAATGAGCAGTTCTTC. Its protein is CASRFGVSSYNEQFF.

This clonotype was seen ten or more times. The chain has TRBV20-1 and TRBJ2-3; 9 nucleotides match TRBD2. This CDR3 comprises 13 residues. Germline V gene lookup returns CDR1 DFQATT and CDR2 SNEGSKA (reference sequence). With 5 bases clipped from V and 6 bases from J, the junction kept 6 bases outside the gene matches. CDR3 bases: TGCAGTGCTTGGCGGACTAGCGCGGATACGCAGTATTTT. Translating gives CSAWRTSADTQYF.

Turning to this clonotype: A much larger clonotype is one base distant, so this may be a read error. As the CDR3 is not closed by the conserved phenylalanine or tryptophan, this likely results from a read error. The V gene is TRBV11-3, the J gene TRBJ1-2; D unresolved. The CDR3 sequence is 12 residues long. V lost 1 base and J lost 8, with 8 bases in between. Germline V gene lookup returns CDR1 SGHNT and CDR2 YENEEA. CDR3 region: CASSLATNGYTS. The CDR3 DNA sequence: TGTGCCAGCAGCTTAGCGACTAACGGCTACACCTCC.

The genes are TRBV6-1 and TRBJ2-2; D unresolved. This CDR3 region has 14 residues. V was trimmed by 6 bases and J by 4 bases, leaving 12 bases between them. Germline assignment: CDR1 MNHNS and CDR2 SASEGT. The CDR3, as DNA: TGTGCCAGCAGGTGGGCCCTCGCCACCGGGGAGCTGTTTTTT. Amino acid sequence: CASRWALATGELFF.

This clonotype was found many times. The rearrangement links TRBV15 to TRBJ2-7, with 7 bases that match TRBD1. CDR1 LNHNV and CDR2 YYDKDF come from the germline V gene (reference sequence). The ends lost 4 bases at V and 1 base at J; junction bases unmatched: 4. The CDR3 has 14 amino acids. The CDR3 protein is CATSKMTGSYEQYF. DNA of the CDR3: TGTGCCACCAGCAAGATGACAGGGTCCTACGAGCAGTACTTC.

The chain couples TRBV20-1 to TRBJ2-1; a possible D gene is TRBD2 (6 bases). V shed 2 bases and J shed 4 bases, with 12 bases lying between them. Germline V lookup: CDR1 DFQATT, CDR2 SNEGSKA (reference sequence). The CDR3 consists of 14 residues. DNA of the CDR3: TGCAGTGCTAGACAGCTAGCGATTTACAATGAGCAGTTCTTC. Translating gives CSARQLAIYNEQFF.

This clonotype was detected a few times. This chain connects TRBV24-1 to TRBJ2-2; the D gene is possibly TRBD1 (6 bases). The CDR3 consists of 15 residues. Trimming took 0 bases from V and 7 from J, leaving 11 bases between them. Germline V lookup: CDR1 KGHDR, CDR2 SFDVKD. Here the CDR3 reads CATSDLRLTGGELFF. CDR3 nucleotide sequence: TGTGCCACCAGTGATTTGCGCTTGACAGGCGGGGAGCTGTTTTTT.

The chain uses TRBV6-2 or TRBV6-3 and TRBJ2-2; 7 bases agree with TRBD1. J lost 9 bases, V lost 6 bases, and 16 bases had no gene match. The CDR3 length is 16 residues. Germline loops: CDR1 MNHEY, CDR2 SVGEGT. CDR3 protein: CASSPAGTAHTRELFF. CDR3 nucleotides: TGTGCCAGCAGCCCCGCTGGGACAGCGCATACTCGGGAGCTGTTTTTT.

This clonotype has a count of ten or more. This chain links TRBV28 with TRBJ1-2; 9 bases are shared with TRBD1. CDR1 and CDR2 (germline): MDHEN, SYDVKM. V trimming: 6 bases; J trimming: 1 base; junction bases outside the gene matches: 3. The CDR3 has 14 residues. Here the CDR3 reads CASSGQGINYGYTF. The CDR3 nucleotides read TGTGCCAGCAGCGGACAGGGGATTAACTATGGCTACACCTTC.

The V and J genes are TRBV3-1 and TRBJ1-3; 12 nucleotides match TRBD1. V gave up 4 bases and J gave up 2 bases; unmatched junction bases: 6. CDR3 length: 17 amino acids. Germline V lookup: CDR1 LGHDT, CDR2 YNNKEL (reference sequence). CDR3: CASSPRDRGRPGNTIYF. In nucleotides, the CDR3 is TGTGCCAGCAGCCCCCGGGACAGGGGGCGTCCTGGAAACACCATATATTTT.

Many counts were recorded for this clonotype. V and J are TRBV5-1 and TRBJ2-3, with D perhaps matching TRBD1 (5 bases). Germline values: CDR1 SGHRS, CDR2 YFSETQ. This CDR3 has 15 amino acids. The V gene lost 3 bases and the J gene lost 1 base, with 12 bases spanning the gap. CDR3 bases: TGCGCCAGCAGCTCCTCCGACAGAGGCACAGATACGCAGTATTTT. Encoded protein: CASSSSDRGTDTQYF.